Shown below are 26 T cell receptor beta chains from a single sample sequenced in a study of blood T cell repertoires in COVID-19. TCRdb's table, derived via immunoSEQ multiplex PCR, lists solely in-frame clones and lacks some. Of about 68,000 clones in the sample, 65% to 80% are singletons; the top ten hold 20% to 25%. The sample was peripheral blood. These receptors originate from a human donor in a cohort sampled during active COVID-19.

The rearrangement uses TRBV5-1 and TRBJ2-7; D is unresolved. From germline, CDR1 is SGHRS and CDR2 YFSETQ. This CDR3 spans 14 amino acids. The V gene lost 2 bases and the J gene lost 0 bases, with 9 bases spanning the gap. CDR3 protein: CASSFRLNSYEQYF. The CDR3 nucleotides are TGCGCCAGCAGCTTCCGACTTAACTCCTACGAGCAGTACTTC. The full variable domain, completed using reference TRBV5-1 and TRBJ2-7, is KAGVTQTPRYLIKTRGQQVTLSCSPISGHRSVSWYQQTPGQGLQFLFEYFSETQRNKGNFPGRFSGRQFSNSRSEMNVSTLELGDSALYLCASSFRLNSYEQYFGPGTRLTVT.

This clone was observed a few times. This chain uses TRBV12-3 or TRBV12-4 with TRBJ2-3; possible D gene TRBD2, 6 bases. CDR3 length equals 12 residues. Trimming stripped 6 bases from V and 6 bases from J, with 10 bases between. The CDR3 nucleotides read TGTGCCAGCAGCCGGGACTCTGATACGCAGTATTTT. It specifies CASSRDSDTQYF.

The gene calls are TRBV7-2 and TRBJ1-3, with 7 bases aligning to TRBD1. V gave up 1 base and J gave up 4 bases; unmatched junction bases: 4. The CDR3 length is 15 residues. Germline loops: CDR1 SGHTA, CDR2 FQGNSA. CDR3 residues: CASSLVLGQGNTIYF. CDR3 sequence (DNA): TGTGCCAGCAGCTTAGTTTTGGGACAGGGAAACACCATATATTTT. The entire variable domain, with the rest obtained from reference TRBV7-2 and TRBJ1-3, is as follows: GAGVSQSPSNKVTEKGKDVELRCDPISGHTALYWYRQSLGQGLEFLIYFQGNSAPDKSGLPSDRFSAERTGGSVSTLTIQRTQQEDSAVYLCASSLVLGQGNTIYFGEGSWLTVV.

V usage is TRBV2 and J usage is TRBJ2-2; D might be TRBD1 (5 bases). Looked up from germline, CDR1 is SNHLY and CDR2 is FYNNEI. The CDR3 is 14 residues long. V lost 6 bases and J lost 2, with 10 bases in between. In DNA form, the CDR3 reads TGTGCCAGCAGAGCCCAGGGTAACACCGGGGAGCTGTTTTTT. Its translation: CASRAQGNTGELFF.

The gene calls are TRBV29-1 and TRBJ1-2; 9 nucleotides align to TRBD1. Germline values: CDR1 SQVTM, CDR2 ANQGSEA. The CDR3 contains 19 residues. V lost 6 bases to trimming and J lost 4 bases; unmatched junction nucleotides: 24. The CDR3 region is CSVATPGSIRDRVFYGYTF. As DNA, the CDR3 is TGCAGCGTCGCGACACCCGGCTCGATCCGGGACAGGGTATTCTATGGCTACACCTTC.

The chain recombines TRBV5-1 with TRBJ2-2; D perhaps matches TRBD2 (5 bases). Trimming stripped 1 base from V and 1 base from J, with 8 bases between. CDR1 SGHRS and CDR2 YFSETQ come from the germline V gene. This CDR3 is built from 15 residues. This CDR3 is CASSLSGENTGELFF. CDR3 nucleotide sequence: TGCGCCAGCAGCTTGTCCGGGGAGAACACCGGGGAGCTGTTTTTT.

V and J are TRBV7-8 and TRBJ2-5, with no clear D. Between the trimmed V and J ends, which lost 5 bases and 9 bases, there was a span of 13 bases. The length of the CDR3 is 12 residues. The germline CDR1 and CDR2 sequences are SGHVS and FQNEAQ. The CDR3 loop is CASSPLSAAQYF. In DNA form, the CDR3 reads TGTGCCAGCAGCCCTCTCTCGGCGGCCCAGTACTTC.

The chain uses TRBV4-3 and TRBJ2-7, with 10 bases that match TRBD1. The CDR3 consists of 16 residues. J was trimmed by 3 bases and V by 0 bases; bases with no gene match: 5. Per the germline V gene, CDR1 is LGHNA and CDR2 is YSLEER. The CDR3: CASSQDPGTGVYEQYF. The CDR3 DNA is TGCGCCAGCAGCCAAGACCCCGGGACAGGGGTCTACGAGCAGTACTTC.

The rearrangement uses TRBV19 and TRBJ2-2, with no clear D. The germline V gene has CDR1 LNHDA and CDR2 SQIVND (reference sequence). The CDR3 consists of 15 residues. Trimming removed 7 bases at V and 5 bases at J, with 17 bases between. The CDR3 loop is CASTDRVYGTGELFF. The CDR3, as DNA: TGTGCCAGTACCGATCGGGTCTATGGAACCGGGGAGCTGTTTTTT.

This chain's CDR3 is CSVVTAGGTDTQYF. The CDR3 nucleotides are TGCAGCGTTGTAACTGCGGGAGGTACAGATACGCAGTATTTT. The chain is built from TRBV29-1 and TRBJ2-3; 8 bases map to TRBD2. Germline V lookup: CDR1 SQVTM, CDR2 ANQGSEA. The CDR3 has 14 residues. J gave up 3 bases and V 4 bases, and 6 bases lay outside the gene matches.

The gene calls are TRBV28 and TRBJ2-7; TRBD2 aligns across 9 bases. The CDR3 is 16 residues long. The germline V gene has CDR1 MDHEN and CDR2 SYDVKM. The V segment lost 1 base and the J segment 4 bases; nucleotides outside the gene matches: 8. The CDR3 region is CASSLFGSGGSYEQYF. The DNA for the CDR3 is TGTGCCAGCAGTTTATTTGGTAGCGGGGGTTCTTACGAGCAGTACTTC.

Written as DNA, the CDR3 is TGTGCCAGCAGTTACTCGGCTAGCAGCCCTTACGAGCAGTACTTC. Amino acid sequence: CASSYSASSPYEQYF. This chain joins TRBV6-2 or TRBV6-3 and TRBJ2-7, with D possibly being TRBD2 (5 bases). Trimming left V 0 bases short and J 4 bases short, with 13 bases between. Germline V gene sequence: CDR1 MNHEY, CDR2 SVGEGT. The CDR3 runs 15 residues.

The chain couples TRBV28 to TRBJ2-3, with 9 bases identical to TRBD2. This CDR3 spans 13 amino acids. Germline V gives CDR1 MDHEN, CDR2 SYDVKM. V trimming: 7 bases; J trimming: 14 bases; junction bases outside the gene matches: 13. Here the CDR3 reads CASTSGVAQAWYF. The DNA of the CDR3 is TGTGCCAGCACTAGCGGGGTGGCCCAGGCGTGGTATTTT.

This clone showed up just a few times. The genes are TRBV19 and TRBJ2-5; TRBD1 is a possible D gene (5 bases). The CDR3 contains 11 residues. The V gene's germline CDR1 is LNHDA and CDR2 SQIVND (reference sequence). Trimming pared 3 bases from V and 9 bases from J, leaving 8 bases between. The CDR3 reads CASSMDKAQYF. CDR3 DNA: TGTGCCAGTAGTATGGACAAAGCCCAGTACTTC.

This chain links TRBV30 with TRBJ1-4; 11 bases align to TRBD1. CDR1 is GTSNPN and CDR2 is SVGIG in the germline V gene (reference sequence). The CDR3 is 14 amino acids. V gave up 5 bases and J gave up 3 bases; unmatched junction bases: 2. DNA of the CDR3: TGTGCCTGGGGACAGGGGGCACCTAATGAAAAACTGTTTTTT. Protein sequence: CAWGQGAPNEKLFF.

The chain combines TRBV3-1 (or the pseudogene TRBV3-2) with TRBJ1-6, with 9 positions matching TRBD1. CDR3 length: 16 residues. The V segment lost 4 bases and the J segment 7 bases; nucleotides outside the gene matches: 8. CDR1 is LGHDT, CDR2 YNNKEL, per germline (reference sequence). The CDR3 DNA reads TGTGCCAGCAGCCGAGAACAGGGGGCGTTCAATTCACCCCTCCACTTT. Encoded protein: CASSREQGAFNSPLHF.

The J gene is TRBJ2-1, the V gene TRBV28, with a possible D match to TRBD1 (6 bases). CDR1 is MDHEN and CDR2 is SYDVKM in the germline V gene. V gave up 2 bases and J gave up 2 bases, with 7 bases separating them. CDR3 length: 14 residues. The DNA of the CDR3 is TGTGCCAGCAGTTTAACAGGGACCTACAATGAGCAGTTCTTC. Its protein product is CASSLTGTYNEQFF.

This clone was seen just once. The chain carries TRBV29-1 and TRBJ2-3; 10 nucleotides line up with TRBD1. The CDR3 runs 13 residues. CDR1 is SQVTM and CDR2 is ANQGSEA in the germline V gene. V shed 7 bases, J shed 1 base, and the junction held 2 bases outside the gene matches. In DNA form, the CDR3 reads TGCAGCGGCGGGACAGGGGGCACAGATACGCAGTATTTT. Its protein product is CSGGTGGTDTQYF.

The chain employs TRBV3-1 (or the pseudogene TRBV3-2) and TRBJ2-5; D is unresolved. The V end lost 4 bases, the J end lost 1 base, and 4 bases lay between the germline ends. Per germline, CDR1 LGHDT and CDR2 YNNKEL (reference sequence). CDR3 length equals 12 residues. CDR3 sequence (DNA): TGTGCCAGCAGCCCCAGCCAAGAGACCCAGTACTTC. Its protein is CASSPSQETQYF.

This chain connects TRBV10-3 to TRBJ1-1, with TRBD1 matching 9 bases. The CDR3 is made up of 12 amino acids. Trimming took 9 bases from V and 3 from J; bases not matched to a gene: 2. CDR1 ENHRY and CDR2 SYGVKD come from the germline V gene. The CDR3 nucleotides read TGTGCCATACGACAGGGGGACACTGAAGCTTTCTTT. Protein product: CAIRQGDTEAFF.

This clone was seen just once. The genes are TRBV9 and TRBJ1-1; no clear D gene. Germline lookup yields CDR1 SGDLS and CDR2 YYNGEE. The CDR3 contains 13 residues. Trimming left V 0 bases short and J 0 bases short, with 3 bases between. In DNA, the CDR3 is TGTGCCAGCAGCGTAGCCGTGAACACTGAAGCTTTCTTT. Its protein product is CASSVAVNTEAFF.

DNA for the CDR3: TGTGCCAGCAGTTGGGCAGGTTCACCCCTCCACTTT. Translated: CASSWAGSPLHF. The V gene is TRBV27, the J gene TRBJ1-6; D is ambiguous. Between the trimmed V and J ends, which lost 4 bases and 9 bases, there was a span of 7 bases. CDR1 and CDR2 from the germline V gene are MNHEY and SMNVEV (reference sequence). There are 12 residues in the CDR3.

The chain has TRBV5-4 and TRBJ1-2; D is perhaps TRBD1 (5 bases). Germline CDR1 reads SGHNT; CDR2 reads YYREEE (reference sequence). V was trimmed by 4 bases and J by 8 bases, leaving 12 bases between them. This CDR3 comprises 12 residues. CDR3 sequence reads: CASSPRGNGYTF. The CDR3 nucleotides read TGTGCCAGCAGCCCCCGGGGGAACGGCTACACCTTC.

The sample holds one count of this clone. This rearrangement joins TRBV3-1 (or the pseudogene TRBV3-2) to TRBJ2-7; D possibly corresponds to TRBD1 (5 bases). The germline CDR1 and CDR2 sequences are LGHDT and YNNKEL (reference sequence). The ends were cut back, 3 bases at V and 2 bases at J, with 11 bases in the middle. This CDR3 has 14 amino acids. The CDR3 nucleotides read TGTGCCAGCAGCCAGCATACAGGACCCTACGAGCAGTACTTC. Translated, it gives CASSQHTGPYEQYF.

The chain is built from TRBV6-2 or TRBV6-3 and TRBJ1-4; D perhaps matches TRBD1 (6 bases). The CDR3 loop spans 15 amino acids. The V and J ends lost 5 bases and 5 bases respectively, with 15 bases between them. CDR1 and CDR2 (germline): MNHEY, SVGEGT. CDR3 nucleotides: TGTGCCAGCAGTAGAGGGAGAAGGGGGAATGAAAAACTGTTTTTT. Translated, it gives CASSRGRRGNEKLFF.

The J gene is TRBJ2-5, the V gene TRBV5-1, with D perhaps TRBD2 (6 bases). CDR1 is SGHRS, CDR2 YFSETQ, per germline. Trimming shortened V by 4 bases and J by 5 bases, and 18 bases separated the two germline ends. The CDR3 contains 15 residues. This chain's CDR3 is CASSDRQPGRETQYF. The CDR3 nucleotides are TGCGCCAGCAGCGATAGACAGCCGGGGAGGGAGACCCAGTACTTC. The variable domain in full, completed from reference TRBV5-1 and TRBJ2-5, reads KAGVTQTPRYLIKTRGQQVTLSCSPISGHRSVSWYQQTPGQGLQFLFEYFSETQRNKGNFPGRFSGRQFSNSRSEMNVSTLELGDSALYLCASSDRQPGRETQYFGPGTRLLVL.